These 15 T cell receptor beta chains originate from one sample sequenced in a study of cytomegalovirus exposure and HLA in healthy donors. PCR amplification relied on 60 Vbeta primers (plus 13 Jbeta primers). Method: immunoSEQ multiplex PCR; TCRdb's copy keeps in-frame clones and lacks some. The table lists about 190,000 clones. Sequencing input: PBMCs. These receptors were collected from a young woman in good health and CMV-seropositive.

The genes are TRBV12-5 and TRBJ1-1; D is ambiguous. The CDR3 length is 13 residues. The V and J ends lost 5 bases and 0 bases respectively, with 7 bases between them. Germline assignment: CDR1 LGHNT and CDR2 FRNRAP. The DNA of the CDR3 is TGTGCTAGTGGTCTTCAGATGAACACTGAAGCTTTCTTT. Protein product: CASGLQMNTEAFF. Complete variable domain (other parts from reference TRBV12-5 and TRBJ1-1): DARVTQTPRHKVTEMGQEVTMRCQPILGHNTVFWYRQTMMQGLELLAYFRNRAPLDDSGMPKDRFSAEMPDATLATLKIQPSEPRDSAVYFCASGLQMNTEAFFGQGTRLTVV.

V and J are TRBV30 and TRBJ2-7, with 9 nucleotides matching TRBD1. V was pared by 1 base and J by 4 bases, with 11 bases of the junction left unmatched. The CDR3 is made up of 16 amino acids. The germline CDR1 and CDR2 sequences are GTSNPN and SVGIG (reference sequence). DNA of the CDR3: TGTGCCTGGAGTGGGTCCCCCGGACAGGGGAAGTACGAGCAGTACTTC. Its translation: CAWSGSPGQGKYEQYF.

The rearrangement links TRBV28 to TRBJ2-4, with D possibly being TRBD2 (5 bases). The CDR3 is 13 amino acids. CDR1 is MDHEN, CDR2 SYDVKM, per germline. V lost 4 bases and J 4 bases, leaving 8 bases between the germline ends. The chain's CDR3 is CASSSEGKNIQYF. The CDR3 DNA is TGTGCCAGCAGTTCCGAGGGTAAAAACATTCAGTACTTC.

The chain couples TRBV7-9 to TRBJ1-4, with TRBD1 matching over 7 bases. This CDR3 has 15 amino acids. Germline CDR1 SEHNR, CDR2 FQNEAQ (reference sequence). J gave up 4 bases and V 1 base, and 3 bases lay outside the gene matches. CDR3 nucleotide sequence: TGTGCCAGCAGCTTAGATACAGGGGTTAATGAAAAACTGTTTTTT. It is translated as CASSLDTGVNEKLFF.

The gene calls are TRBV5-8 and TRBJ1-5; tentatively, D is TRBD1 (6 bases). Per germline, CDR1 SGHTS and CDR2 YDEGEE. The length of the CDR3 is 15 residues. Trimming shortened V by 0 bases and J by 8 bases, and 15 bases separated the two germline ends. This chain's CDR3 is CASSLGKAGAEPQHF. The CDR3 nucleotides read TGTGCCAGCAGCTTGGGGAAAGCGGGGGCAGAGCCCCAGCATTTT.

The V call is TRBV14, the J call TRBJ1-5, with a possible D match to TRBD1 (5 bases). Trimming left V 4 bases short and J 4 bases short, with 8 bases between. CDR3 size: 13 residues. The V gene's germline CDR1 is SGHDN and CDR2 FVKESK. CDR3 coding DNA: TGTGCCAGCAGCCCGGGGGTAAATCAGCCCCAGCATTTT. Its protein product is CASSPGVNQPQHF.

The rearrangement uses TRBV27 and TRBJ2-3; TRBD2 matches at 9 bases. The V segment lost 2 bases and the J segment 3 bases; nucleotides outside the gene matches: 9. CDR1 and CDR2 (germline): MNHEY, SMNVEV (reference sequence). CDR3 length: 17 amino acids. This CDR3 is CASSLRSGLARTDTQYF. CDR3 nucleotide sequence: TGTGCCAGCAGTTTACGTTCAGGACTAGCGAGAACAGATACGCAGTATTTT.

V is TRBV9 and J is TRBJ1-1, with TRBD1 matching over 7 bases. CDR3 length: 14 residues. Germline CDR1 is SGDLS and CDR2 is YYNGEE. Losses at the gene ends were 0 bases for V and 7 bases for J; bases not matched to a gene: 6. As DNA, the CDR3 is TGTGCCAGCAGCGTAGCCTCGACAGGGTTTGAAGCTTTCTTT. Protein product: CASSVASTGFEAFF. The complete variable domain, with remaining parts taken from reference TRBV9 and TRBJ1-1, reads DSGVTQTPKHLITATGQRVTLRCSPRSGDLSVYWYQQSLDQGLQFLIQYYNGEERAKGNILERFSAQQFPDLHSELNLSSLELGDSALYFCASSVASTGFEAFFGQGTRLTVV.

V usage is TRBV2 and J usage is TRBJ2-3; a possible D gene is TRBD2 (5 bases). The V end was cut by 6 bases, the J end by 2 bases, with 12 bases between. This CDR3 region has 14 residues. CDR1 is SNHLY, CDR2 FYNNEI, per germline. CDR3 residues: CASSLRTSTDTQYF. Here the CDR3 DNA reads TGTGCCAGCAGCCTAAGGACTTCCACAGATACGCAGTATTTT.

DNA for the CDR3: TGCGCCAGCAGCCAAGCCGACAGGGGCAATCAGCCCCAGCATTTT. This translates into CASSQADRGNQPQHF. The chain links TRBV4-1 to TRBJ1-5, with 7 bases matching TRBD1. Germline V gene lookup returns CDR1 MGHRA and CDR2 YSYEKL. The junction had 2 bases not matched to a gene; V was cut back by 1 base and J by 2 bases. The CDR3 covers 15 residues.

The CDR3 coding sequence is TGTGCCAGCAGCTTAGGACAGGGCAATCAGCCCCAGCATTTT. Protein product: CASSLGQGNQPQHF. The chain links TRBV11-2 to TRBJ1-5; the D gene is possibly TRBD1 (6 bases). The CDR3 consists of 14 residues. V was clipped by 1 base and J by 2 bases, with 6 bases between them. Germline V CDR1 and CDR2: SGHAT, FQNNGV. Complete variable domain (other parts from reference TRBV11-2 and TRBJ1-5): EAGVAQSPRYKIIEKRQSVAFWCNPISGHATLYWYQQILGQGPKLLIQFQNNGVVDDSQLPKDRFSAERLKGVDSTLKIQPAKLEDSAVYLCASSLGQGNQPQHFGDGTRLSIL.

The chain links TRBV28 to TRBJ1-5; 7 nucleotides match TRBD1. Germline-derived CDR1 and CDR2 are MDHEN and SYDVKM. CDR3 size: 14 residues. Unmatched junction bases numbered 3, after V lost 6 bases and J lost 1 base. CDR3: CASRETGSNQPQHF. In DNA, the CDR3 is TGTGCCAGCAGGGAGACAGGGAGCAATCAGCCCCAGCATTTT.

The chain carries TRBV2 and TRBJ2-1; 9 bases align to TRBD2. The CDR3 totals 14 residues. CDR1 and CDR2 (germline): SNHLY, FYNNEI. Germline trimming cut 10 bases from V and 8 bases from J; bases unmatched to any gene: 12. Here the CDR3 reads CATRPGLALYEQFF. DNA of the CDR3: TGTGCCACGCGCCCGGGACTAGCCTTGTATGAGCAGTTCTTC. Full variable domain (outside the CDR3, taken from reference TRBV2 and TRBJ2-1): EPEVTQTPSHQVTQMGQEVILRCVPISNHLYFYWYRQILGQKVEFLVSFYNNEISEKSEIFDDQFSVERPDGSNFTLKIRSTKLEDSAMYFCATRPGLALYEQFFGPGTRLTVL.

V usage is TRBV5-5 and J usage is TRBJ2-7; D is ambiguous. The CDR3 spans 14 residues. CDR1 and CDR2 from the germline V gene are SGHKS and YYEKEE (reference sequence). The ends were cut back, 0 bases at V and 6 bases at J, with 13 bases in the middle. CDR3 nucleotide sequence: TGTGCCAGCAGCTTGGATACCTACCCTGGCGAGCAGTACTTC. The encoded protein is CASSLDTYPGEQYF.

The J gene is TRBJ1-1, the V gene TRBV4-1; D unresolved. Germline values: CDR1 MGHRA, CDR2 YSYEKL. V gave up 4 bases and J gave up 5 bases, with 17 bases separating them. This CDR3 comprises 15 residues. The CDR3 DNA reads as TGCGCCAGCAGCCCCCGATTGATCCCGGGGACTGAAGCTTTCTTT. It yields the protein CASSPRLIPGTEAFF.